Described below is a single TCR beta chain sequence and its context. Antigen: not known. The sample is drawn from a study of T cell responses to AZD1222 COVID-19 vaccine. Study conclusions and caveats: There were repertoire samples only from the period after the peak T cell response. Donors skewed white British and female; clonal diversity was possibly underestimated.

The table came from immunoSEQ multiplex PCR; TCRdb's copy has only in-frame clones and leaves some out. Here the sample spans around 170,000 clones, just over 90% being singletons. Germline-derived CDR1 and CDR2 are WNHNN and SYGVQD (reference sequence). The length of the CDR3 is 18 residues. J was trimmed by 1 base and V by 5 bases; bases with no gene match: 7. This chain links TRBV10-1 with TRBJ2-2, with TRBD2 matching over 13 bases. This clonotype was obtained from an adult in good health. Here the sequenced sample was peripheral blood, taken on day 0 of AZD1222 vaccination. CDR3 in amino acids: CASSSGLAGSQNTGELFF. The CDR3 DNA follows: TGCGCCAGCAGTTCGGGACTAGCGGGGTCACAGAACACCGGGGAGCTGTTTTTT.